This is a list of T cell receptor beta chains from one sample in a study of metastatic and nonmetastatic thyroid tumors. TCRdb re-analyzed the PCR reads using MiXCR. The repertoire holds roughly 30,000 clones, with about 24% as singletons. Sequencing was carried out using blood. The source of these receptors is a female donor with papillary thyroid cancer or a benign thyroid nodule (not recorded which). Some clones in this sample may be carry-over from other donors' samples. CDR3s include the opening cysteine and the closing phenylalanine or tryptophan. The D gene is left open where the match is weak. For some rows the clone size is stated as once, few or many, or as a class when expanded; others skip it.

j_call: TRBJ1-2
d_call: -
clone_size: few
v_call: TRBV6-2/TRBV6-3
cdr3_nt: TGTGCCAGCAGTTACTTTCCCTGGGGAGGGGACGGCTACACCTTC
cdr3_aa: CASSYFPWGGDGYTF

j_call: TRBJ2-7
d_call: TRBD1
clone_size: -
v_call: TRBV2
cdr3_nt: TGTGCCAGCAGTGAAGCTCTAGGGACAGTCTACGAGCAGTACTTC
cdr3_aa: CASSEALGTVYEQYF

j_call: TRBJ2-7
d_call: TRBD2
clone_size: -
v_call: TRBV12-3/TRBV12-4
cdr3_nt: TGTGCCAGCAGCTTACCGGGACTAGAATTCGAGCAGTACTTC
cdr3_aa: CASSLPGLEFEQYF

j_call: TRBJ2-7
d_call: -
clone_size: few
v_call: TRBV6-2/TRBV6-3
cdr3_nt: TGTGCCAGCAGCCGTGTGACTATCGGGACCTCCTACGAGCAGTACTTC
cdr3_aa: CASSRVTIGTSYEQYF

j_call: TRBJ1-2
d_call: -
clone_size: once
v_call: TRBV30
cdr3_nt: TGTGCCTGGGCCCCATCCGGACGGTACTATGGCTACACCTTC
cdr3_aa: CAWAPSGRYYGYTF

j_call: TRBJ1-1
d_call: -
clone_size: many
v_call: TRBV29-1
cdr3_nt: TGCAGCGCGGGCGGTCAATTAGGCACTGAAGCTTTCTTT
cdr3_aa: CSAGGQLGTEAFF

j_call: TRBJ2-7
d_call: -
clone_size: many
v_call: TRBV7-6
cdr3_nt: TGTGCCAGCAGCTTAGGAGGGGAATACGAGCAGTACTTC
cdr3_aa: CASSLGGEYEQYF

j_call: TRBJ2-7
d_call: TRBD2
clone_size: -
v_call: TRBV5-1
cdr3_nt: TGCGCCAGCAGCGTCGGGACTAGCGGCTACGAGCAGTACTTC
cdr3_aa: CASSVGTSGYEQYF

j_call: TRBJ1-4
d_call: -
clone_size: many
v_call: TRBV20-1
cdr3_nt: TGCAGTGCTAGCGGCGGGGAAACTAATGAAAAACTGTTTTTT
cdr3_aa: CSASGGETNEKLFF

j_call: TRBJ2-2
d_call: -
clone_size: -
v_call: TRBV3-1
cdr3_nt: TGTGCCTGCAGTTCGCTGAACACCGGGGAGCTGTTTTTT
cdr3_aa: CACSSLNTGELFF

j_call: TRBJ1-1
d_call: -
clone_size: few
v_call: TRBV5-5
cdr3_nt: TGTGCCAGCAGCGCTAGCGCTGAAGCTTTCTTT
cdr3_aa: CASSASAEAFF

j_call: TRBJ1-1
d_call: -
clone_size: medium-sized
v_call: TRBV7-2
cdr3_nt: TGTGCCAGCAGCGCAGACTCCGGGAACACTGAAGCTTTCTTT
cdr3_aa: CASSADSGNTEAFF

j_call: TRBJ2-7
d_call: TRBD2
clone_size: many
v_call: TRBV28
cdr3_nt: TGTGCCAGCAGTTTAGGTGGCGGGAGGGCCGAGCAGTACTTC
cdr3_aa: CASSLGGGRAEQYF

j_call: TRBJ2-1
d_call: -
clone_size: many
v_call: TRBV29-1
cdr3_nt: TGCAGCGTTGAAGACCCGGACAGAAGCTCCTACAATGAGCAGTTCTTC
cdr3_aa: CSVEDPDRSSYNEQFF

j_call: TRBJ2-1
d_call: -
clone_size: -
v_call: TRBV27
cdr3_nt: TGTGCCACCCTAGAAGCGGTAGGGCCTAAAAATGGGCAGTTCTTC
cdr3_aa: CATLEAVGPKNGQFF

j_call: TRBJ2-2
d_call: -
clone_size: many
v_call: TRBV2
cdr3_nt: TGTGCCAGCTTGTCGAACACCGGGGAGCTGTTTTTT
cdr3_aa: CASLSNTGELFF

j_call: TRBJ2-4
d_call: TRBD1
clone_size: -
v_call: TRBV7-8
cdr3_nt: TGTGCCAGCAGCTTAGTGCTGGGACAGGGGGCTGGATCACTCAAAAACATTCAGTACTTC
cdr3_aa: CASSLVLGQGAGSLKNIQYF

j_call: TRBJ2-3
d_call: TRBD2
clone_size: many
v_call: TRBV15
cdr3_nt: TGTGCCACCAGCAGAGATCTCCTCCCGGGAGGGCCCTCGGCGGATACGCAGTATTTT
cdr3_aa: CATSRDLLPGGPSADTQYF

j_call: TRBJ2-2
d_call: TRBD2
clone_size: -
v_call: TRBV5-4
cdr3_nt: TGTGCCAGCAGCACGGGACTAGAGGTCGGGGAGCTGTTTTTT
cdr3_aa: CASSTGLEVGELFF

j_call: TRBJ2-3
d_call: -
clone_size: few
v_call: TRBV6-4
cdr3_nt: TGTGCCAGCAGTGACTCTAGGAGCACAGATACGCGGTATTTT
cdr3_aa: CASSDSRSTDTRYF

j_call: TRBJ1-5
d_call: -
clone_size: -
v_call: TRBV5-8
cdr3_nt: TGTGCCAGCAGCTTGGAACAGGAGAGTTATCAGCCCCAGCATTTT
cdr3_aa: CASSLEQESYQPQHF

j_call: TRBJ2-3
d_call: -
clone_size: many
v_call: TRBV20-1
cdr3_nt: TGCAGTGCTAGGGCCAGGTTCACAGATACGCAGTATTTT
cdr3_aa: CSARARFTDTQYF

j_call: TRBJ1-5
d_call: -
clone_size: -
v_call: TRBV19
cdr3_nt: TGTGCCAGTCGGGGACCTGGACATCGGGATCAGCCCCAGCATTTT
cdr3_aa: CASRGPGHRDQPQHF

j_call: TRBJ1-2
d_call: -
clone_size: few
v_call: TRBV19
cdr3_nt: TGTGCCAGTAGTATATGGGGTACAGGGAAAGGCCACACCTTC
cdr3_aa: CASSIWGTGKGHTF

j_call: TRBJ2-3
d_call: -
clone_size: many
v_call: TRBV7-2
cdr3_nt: TGTGCCGGCAGCCCACAGGGCACAGATACGCAGTATTTT
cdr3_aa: CAGSPQGTDTQYF

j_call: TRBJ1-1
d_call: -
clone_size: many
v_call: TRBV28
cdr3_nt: TGTGCCAGCAGTGAGGGCGAGCCTGGCACTGAAGCTTTCTTT
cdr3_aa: CASSEGEPGTEAFF

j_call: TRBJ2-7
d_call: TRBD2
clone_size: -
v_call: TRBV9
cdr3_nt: TGTGCCAGCAGCGAGGGACTAGCCAACGAGCAGTACTTC
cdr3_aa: CASSEGLANEQYF

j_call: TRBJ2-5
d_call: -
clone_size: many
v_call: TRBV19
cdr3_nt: TGTGCCAGTAGTGCCGTGAGCGGGCGGCGGGAGACCCAGTACTTC
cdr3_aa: CASSAVSGRRETQYF

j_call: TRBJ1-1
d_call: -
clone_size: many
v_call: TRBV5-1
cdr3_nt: TGCGCCAGCAGCTTGGGGGGTGGAAGTTTCACTGAAGCTTTCTTT
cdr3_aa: CASSLGGGSFTEAFF

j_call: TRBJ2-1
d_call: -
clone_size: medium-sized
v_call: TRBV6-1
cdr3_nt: TGTGCCAGCAGGACACCGGGGATAAACAATGAGCAGTTCTTC
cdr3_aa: CASRTPGINNEQFF

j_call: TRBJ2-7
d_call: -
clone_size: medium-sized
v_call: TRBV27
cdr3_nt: TGTGCCAGCAGTCCGGGAAATCTACCCTACGAGCAGTACTTC
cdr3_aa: CASSPGNLPYEQYF

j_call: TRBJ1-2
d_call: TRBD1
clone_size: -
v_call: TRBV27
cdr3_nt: TGTGCCAGCAGTGATCGGGGACAGACCGCTAGGAATGGCTACACCTTC
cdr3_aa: CASSDRGQTARNGYTF

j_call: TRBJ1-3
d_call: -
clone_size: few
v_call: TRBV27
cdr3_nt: TGTGCCAGCAGCGGGCTCTTAGGAAACACCATATATTTT
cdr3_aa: CASSGLLGNTIYF

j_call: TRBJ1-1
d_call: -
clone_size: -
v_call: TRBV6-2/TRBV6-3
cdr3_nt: TGTGCTAGCAGCCTAAAAGAGAACACTGAAGCTTTCTTT
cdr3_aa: CASSLKENTEAFF

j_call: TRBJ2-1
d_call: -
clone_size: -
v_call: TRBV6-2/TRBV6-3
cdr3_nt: TGTGCCAGTACCCAAATAGGAGGGGGCAATGAGCAGTTCTTC
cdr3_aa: CASTQIGGGNEQFF

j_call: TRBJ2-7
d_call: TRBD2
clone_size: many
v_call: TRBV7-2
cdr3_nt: TGTGCCAGCAGCCCCAGCGGGAGCCCCTACGAGCAGTACTTC
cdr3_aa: CASSPSGSPYEQYF

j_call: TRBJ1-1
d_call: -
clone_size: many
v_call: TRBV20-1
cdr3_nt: TGCAGTGCTAGAGTCCGGGGTGAAGGCTCTGAAGCTTTCTTT
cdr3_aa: CSARVRGEGSEAFF

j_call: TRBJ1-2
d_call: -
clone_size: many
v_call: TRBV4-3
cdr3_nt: TGCGCCAGCAGCCAAGGGGATGCGGGGGCCGACTATGGCTACACCTTC
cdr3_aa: CASSQGDAGADYGYTF

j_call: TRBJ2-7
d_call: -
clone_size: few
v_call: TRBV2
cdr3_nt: TGTGCCAGCAGTGTGGACAGTCTCTACGAGCAGTACTTC
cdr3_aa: CASSVDSLYEQYF

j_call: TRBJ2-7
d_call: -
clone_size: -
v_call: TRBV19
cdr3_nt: TGTGCCAGTAGTAGTACCGGGACCTACGAGCAGTACTTC
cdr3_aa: CASSSTGTYEQYF

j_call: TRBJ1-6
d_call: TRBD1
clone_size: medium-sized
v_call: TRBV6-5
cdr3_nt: TGTGCCAGCAGTTACGGACAGGCCCCTAATTCACCCCTCCACTTT
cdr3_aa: CASSYGQAPNSPLHF

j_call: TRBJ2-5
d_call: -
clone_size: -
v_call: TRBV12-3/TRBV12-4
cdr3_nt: TGTGCCAGCAGTCCTGGGACCACCACCGGGACCCAGTACTTC
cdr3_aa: CASSPGTTTGTQYF

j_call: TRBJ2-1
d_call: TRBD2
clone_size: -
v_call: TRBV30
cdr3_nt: TGTGCCTGGAATCTACGTGGGACTAGCGACTACAATGAGCAGTTCTTC
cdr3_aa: CAWNLRGTSDYNEQFF

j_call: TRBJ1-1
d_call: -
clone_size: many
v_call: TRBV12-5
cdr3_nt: TGTGCTAGTGGTTTGCCCGGGTACACTGAAGCTTTCTTT
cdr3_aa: CASGLPGYTEAFF

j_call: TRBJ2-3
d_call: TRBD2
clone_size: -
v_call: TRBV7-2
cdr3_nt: TGTGCCAGCAGCCCTAGCGGGAGTGGCGCAGATACGCAGTATTTT
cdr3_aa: CASSPSGSGADTQYF

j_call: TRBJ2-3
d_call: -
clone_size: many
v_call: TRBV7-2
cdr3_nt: TGTGCCAGCAGCTTACAGGGGCCAACACCGACCTACACAGATACGCAGTATTTT
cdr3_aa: CASSLQGPTPTYTDTQYF

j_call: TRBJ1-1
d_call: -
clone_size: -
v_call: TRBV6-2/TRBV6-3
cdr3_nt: TGTGCCAGCAGTCCTACTCTAGTATTCGCTGAAGCTTTCTTT
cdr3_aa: CASSPTLVFAEAFF

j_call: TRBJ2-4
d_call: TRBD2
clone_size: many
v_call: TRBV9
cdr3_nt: TGTGCCAGCAGCGTAGGTAAGCGGGAGGCTCCCAAAAACATTCAGTACTTC
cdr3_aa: CASSVGKREAPKNIQYF